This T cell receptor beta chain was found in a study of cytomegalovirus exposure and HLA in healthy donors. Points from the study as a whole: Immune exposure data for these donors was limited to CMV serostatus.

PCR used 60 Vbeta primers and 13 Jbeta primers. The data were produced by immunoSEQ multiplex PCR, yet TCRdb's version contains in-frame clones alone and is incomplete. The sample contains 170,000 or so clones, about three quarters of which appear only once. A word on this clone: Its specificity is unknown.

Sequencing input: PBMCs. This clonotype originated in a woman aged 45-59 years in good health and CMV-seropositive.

DNA of the CDR3: TGCGCCAGCAGTGACTCAACGAGGGGCTACACCTTC. This codes for CASSDSTRGYTF. This chain uses TRBV10-1 with TRBJ1-2; D is unclear. Per germline, CDR1 WNHNN and CDR2 SYGVQD (reference sequence). Trimming removed 3 bases at V and 8 bases at J, with 10 bases between. This CDR3 spans 12 amino acids.